This T cell receptor (beta chain) originates from a study of tumor-infiltrating lymphocytes in primary liver carcinoma. Study results and caveats: Tumor samples exhibited a significantly greater top-250-clone fraction than blood samples (p = 0.039).

From 400 to 550 ng total RNA, TCR beta cDNA was generated with a primer in the constant region. Three nested multiplex PCR rounds, a slightly modified ARM-PCR method, built the TCR beta libraries. PCR rounds one and two used TRBV1-TRBV30 forward primers with a C-beta reverse primer for 10 cycles each. Each CDR3 protein gets one entry after TCRdb re-called the multiplex PCR reads with MiXCR. The data show about 310,000 distinct CDR3 sequences, with about 50% seen just once and over 15% held by the top ten. On this clonotype itself: Its antigen is currently unknown. Germline and junction disagree at one end, which may indicate a read error.

Out of unsorted whole blood came the blood RNA, and germline DNA was extracted as well. The CDR3 extends over 17 amino acids. CDR1 MNHEY and CDR2 SVGAGI come from the germline V gene. The V gene is TRBV6-5, the J gene TRBJ2-5, with D perhaps matching TRBD1 (5 bases). The receptor was isolated from a woman younger than 45 with primary liver carcinoma and hepatitis B virus infection. The material sequenced was peripheral blood. CDR3 in amino acids: CAGSYSQGYSIQETQYF. CDR3 coding DNA: TGTGCCGGCAGTTACTCTCAGGGTTATTCGATACAAGAGACCCAGTACTTC.